One and the same sample provided the 20 T cell receptor beta chains below, sequenced in a study of blood T cells in healthy people across ages. Together with a sample-barcoded 5' primer, a J-beta primer mix was included in a second PCR lasting roughly 6 to 12 cycles. TCRdb itself ran the 5' RACE reads through MiXCR, one entry per CDR3 protein. The data contain 1,300,000 or so distinct CDR3 sequences, approximately 59% of them singletons. Sequenced sample: blood. The receptors shown here come from a man younger than 35 in good health.

The rearrangement links TRBV12-3 or TRBV12-4 to TRBJ2-5; D tentatively reads TRBD1 or TRBD2 (6 bases each). Trimming took 8 bases from V and 1 from J, leaving 17 bases between them. The CDR3 covers 15 residues. CDR3 sequence (DNA): TGTGCCAGCTCCACACAGGGACTTCCCCAAGAGACCCAGTACTTC. Translation: CASSTQGLPQETQYF.

The V call is TRBV6-1, the J call TRBJ1-1, with D hard to call. This CDR3 is built from 13 residues. Per germline, CDR1 MNHNS and CDR2 SASEGT. The germline V and J ends were trimmed by 5 bases and 5 bases, with 12 bases remaining between them. The CDR3 nucleotides are TGTGCCAGCAGTCCGGGGAGGATAACTGAAGCTTTCTTT. Encoded protein: CASSPGRITEAFF.

V gene TRBV7-2 combines with J gene TRBJ2-1; TRBD2 agrees at 7 bases. Germline CDR1 SGHTA, CDR2 FQGNSA. V lost 5 bases and J lost 1; bases outside the gene matches: 11. The CDR3 covers 17 residues. The CDR3, as DNA: TGTGCCAGCAGCGACTGGGGGACGGGGGGTTCCTACAATGAGCAGTTCTTC. This gives the protein CASSDWGTGGSYNEQFF.

This clonotype was seen more than once but under ten times. This chain links TRBV4-1 with TRBJ2-1; D is unresolved. V gave up 4 bases and J gave up 3 bases, with 7 bases separating them. CDR3 length: 13 amino acids. CDR1 is MGHRA, CDR2 YSYEKL, per germline. CDR3 sequence: CASSPSFYNEQFF. The CDR3 DNA reads as TGCGCCAGCAGCCCCAGCTTCTACAATGAGCAGTTCTTC.

This clonotype was detected a few times. V gene TRBV4-2 combines with J gene TRBJ2-7; a possible D gene is TRBD2 (5 bases). CDR3 length: 15 amino acids. With 4 bases removed from V and 0 bases from J, the gap between germline ends came to 13 bases. In germline, CDR1 is LGHNA, CDR2 YNFKEQ. The CDR3 spells CASSPEVGSSYEQYF. The CDR3 DNA sequence: TGTGCCAGCAGCCCCGAGGTAGGGAGCTCCTACGAGCAGTACTTC.

The gene calls are TRBV29-1 and TRBJ1-2; D uncertain. V lost 3 bases to trimming and J lost 4 bases, with 6 bases between them. The CDR3 extends over 11 amino acids. CDR1 is SQVTM and CDR2 is ANQGSEA in the germline V gene. In nucleotides, the CDR3 is TGCAGCGTTGACAGAACCTATGGCTACACCTTC. This sequence encodes CSVDRTYGYTF.

The V gene is TRBV15, the J gene TRBJ2-7; maybe TRBD1 (6 bases). The CDR3 consists of 14 residues. Germline CDR1 LNHNV, CDR2 YYDKDF (reference sequence). Trimming removed 3 bases from V and 2 bases from J, with 11 bases in between. The CDR3 region is CATSSGQRPYEQYF. The CDR3 coding sequence is TGTGCCACCAGCAGTGGACAGCGACCCTACGAGCAGTACTTC.

The gene calls are TRBV4-1 and TRBJ1-2; no reliable D call. Trimming removed 6 bases from V and 1 base from J, with 21 bases in between. This CDR3 is 17 amino acids long. Germline CDR1 reads MGHRA; CDR2 reads YSYEKL. The CDR3 sequence: CASSLSLDPGDNYGYTF. For the CDR3, the DNA is TGCGCCAGCAGTCTAAGCTTAGACCCAGGCGATAACTATGGCTACACCTTC.

This clonotype was seen many times. The chain employs TRBV27 and TRBJ1-1; D gene ambiguous. The CDR3 covers 13 residues. Trimming left V 10 bases short and J 4 bases short, with 16 bases between. Looked up from germline, CDR1 is MNHEY and CDR2 is SMNVEV (reference sequence). CDR3 loop: CATTRNLGTEAFF. In DNA form, the CDR3 reads TGTGCCACCACGAGGAATCTGGGCACTGAAGCTTTCTTT.

The V call is TRBV12-3 or TRBV12-4, the J call TRBJ2-2; 7 nucleotides align to TRBD1. Unmatched junction bases numbered 5, after V lost 4 bases and J lost 3 bases. This CDR3 is 15 amino acids long. The CDR3 DNA is TGTGCCAGCAGTTCTCGACAGGGTGACACCGGGGAGCTGTTTTTT. Protein: CASSSRQGDTGELFF.

This sequence joins TRBV5-1 and TRBJ1-2; D remains unclear. V dropped 0 bases and J dropped 1 base, with 13 bases sitting between them. The germline CDR1 and CDR2 sequences are SGHRS and YFSETQ. The CDR3 is made up of 16 amino acids. CDR3 loop: CASSLGGRHYNYGYTF. The CDR3, as DNA: TGCGCCAGCAGCTTGGGTGGCAGGCACTATAACTATGGCTACACCTTC.

The chain joins TRBV7-9 to TRBJ2-7, with 9 bases aligning to TRBD2. The CDR3 sequence is 15 residues long. The V gene end was trimmed by 4 bases and the J gene end by 4 bases; junction bases not matched to a gene: 8. The germline V gene encodes CDR1 SEHNR and CDR2 FQNEAQ (reference sequence). The DNA for the CDR3 is TGTGCCAGCAGCTCTGGGACTAGCAGAACTTACGAGCAGTACTTC. Its protein is CASSSGTSRTYEQYF. The variable domain in full, with the rest retrieved from reference TRBV7-9 and TRBJ2-7, is DTGVSQNPRHKITKRGQNVTFRCDPISEHNRLYWYRQTLGQGPEFLTYFQNEAQLEKSRLLSDRFSAERPKGSFSTLEIQRTEQGDSAMYLCASSSGTSRTYEQYFGPGTRLTVT.

This rearrangement joins TRBV5-6 to TRBJ1-1; D gene ambiguous. Trimming pared 4 bases from V and 3 bases from J, leaving 13 bases between. The germline CDR1 and CDR2 sequences are SGHDT and YYEEEE. CDR3 size: 14 residues. This CDR3 reads CASSPSPGDTEAFF. DNA of the CDR3: TGTGCCAGCAGCCCCTCCCCGGGCGACACTGAAGCTTTCTTT.

The chain has TRBV28 and TRBJ2-7, with 7 bases identical to TRBD2. This CDR3 region has 14 residues. Germline V gene data show CDR1 as MDHEN and CDR2 as SYDVKM. Germline trimming cut 5 bases from V and 2 bases from J; bases unmatched to any gene: 6. The CDR3, as DNA: TGTGCCAGCAGTGGGAGGGGTCCGACCTACGAGCAGTACTTC. It specifies CASSGRGPTYEQYF.

The rearrangement joins TRBV29-1 to TRBJ2-5; 7 bases agree with TRBD1. J was trimmed by 2 bases and V by 2 bases; bases with no gene match: 11. Looked up from germline, CDR1 is SQVTM and CDR2 is ANQGSEA. The CDR3 covers 16 residues. CDR3 amino acids: CSVESAWDSWQETQYF. The CDR3 region has the DNA TGCAGCGTTGAATCTGCTTGGGACAGCTGGCAAGAGACCCAGTACTTC.

V and J are TRBV12-3 or TRBV12-4 and TRBJ1-1, with 9 bases fitting TRBD1. V was clipped by 6 bases and J by 3 bases; unmatched bases: 5. The length of the CDR3 is 14 residues. CDR3 sequence reads: CASRDRGRHTEAFF. CDR3 coding DNA: TGTGCCAGCAGAGACAGGGGGAGGCACACTGAAGCTTTCTTT.

The chain joins TRBV27 to TRBJ1-2; 10 bases align to TRBD1. The V and J ends lost 6 bases and 1 base, in that order; junction bases with no gene match: 17. CDR1 MNHEY and CDR2 SMNVEV come from the germline V gene (reference sequence). The CDR3 covers 19 residues. The CDR3 region is CASSNFPLTGGTFNYGYTF. DNA for the CDR3: TGTGCCAGCAGCAATTTTCCGCTGACAGGGGGCACTTTTAACTATGGCTACACCTTC.

The chain joins TRBV7-2 to TRBJ2-3, with D unresolved. Per the germline V gene, CDR1 is SGHTA and CDR2 is FQGNSA. This CDR3 has 15 residues. V was trimmed by 1 base and J by 6 bases, leaving 14 bases between them. The chain's CDR3 is CASSLGFQPQDTQYF. The CDR3 coding sequence is TGTGCCAGCAGCTTAGGTTTTCAACCTCAGGATACGCAGTATTTT.

The chain employs TRBV10-2 and TRBJ2-7; D gene ambiguous. The CDR3 spans 13 residues. Germline CDR1 and CDR2: WSHSY and SAAADI. V shed 4 bases and J shed 7 bases, with 14 bases lying between them. For the CDR3, the DNA is TGCGCCAGCAGTGGGGCGGCGCCGGCGGAGCAGTACTTC. Protein: CASSGAAPAEQYF.

V gene TRBV12-3 or TRBV12-4 combines with J gene TRBJ2-1, with a possible D match to TRBD1 (6 bases). This CDR3 is built from 19 residues. V gave up 1 base and J gave up 10 bases, with 29 bases separating them. CDR3 in DNA: TGTGCCAGCAGTTTAGAGACAGGACCCTCGCAACTAGGCCTGGGCGAGCAGTTCTTC. Amino acids: CASSLETGPSQLGLGEQFF.